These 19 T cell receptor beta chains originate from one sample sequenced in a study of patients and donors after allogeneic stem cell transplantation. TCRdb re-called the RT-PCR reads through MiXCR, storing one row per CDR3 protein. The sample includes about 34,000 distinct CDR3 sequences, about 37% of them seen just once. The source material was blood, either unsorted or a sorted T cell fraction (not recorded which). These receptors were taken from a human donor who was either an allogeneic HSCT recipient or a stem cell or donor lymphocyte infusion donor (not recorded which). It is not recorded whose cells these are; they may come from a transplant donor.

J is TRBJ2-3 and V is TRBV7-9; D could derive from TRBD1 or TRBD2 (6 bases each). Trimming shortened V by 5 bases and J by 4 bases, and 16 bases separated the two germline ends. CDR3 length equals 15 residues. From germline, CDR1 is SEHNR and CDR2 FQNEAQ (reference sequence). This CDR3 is CASSPVRGGPDTQYF. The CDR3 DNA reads TGTGCCAGCAGCCCCGTAAGAGGGGGGCCAGATACGCAGTATTTT.

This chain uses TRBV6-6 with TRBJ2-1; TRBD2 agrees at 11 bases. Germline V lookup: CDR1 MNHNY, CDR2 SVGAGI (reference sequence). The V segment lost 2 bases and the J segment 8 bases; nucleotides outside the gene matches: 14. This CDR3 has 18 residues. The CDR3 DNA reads TGTGCCAGCAGTTACCCACCGATGCTAGCGGGGGGCCGCGATGAGCAGTTCTTC. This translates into CASSYPPMLAGGRDEQFF.

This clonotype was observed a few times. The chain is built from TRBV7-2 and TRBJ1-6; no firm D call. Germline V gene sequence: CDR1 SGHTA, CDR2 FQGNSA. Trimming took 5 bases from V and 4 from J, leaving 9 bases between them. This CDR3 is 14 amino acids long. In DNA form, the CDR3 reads TGTGCCAGCAGCAAATCAGAGTATAATTCACCCCTCCACTTT. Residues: CASSKSEYNSPLHF.

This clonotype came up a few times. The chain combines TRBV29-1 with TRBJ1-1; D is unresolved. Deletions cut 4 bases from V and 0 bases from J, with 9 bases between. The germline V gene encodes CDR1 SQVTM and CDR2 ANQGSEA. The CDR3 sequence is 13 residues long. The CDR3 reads CSVGHRMNTEAFF. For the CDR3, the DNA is TGCAGCGTTGGCCACAGAATGAACACTGAAGCTTTCTTT. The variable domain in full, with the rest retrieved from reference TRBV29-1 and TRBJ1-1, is SAVISQKPSRDICQRGTSLTIQCQVDSQVTMMFWYRQQPGQSLTLIATANQGSEATYESGFVIDKFPISRPNLTFSTLTVSNMSPEDSSIYLCSVGHRMNTEAFFGQGTRLTVV.

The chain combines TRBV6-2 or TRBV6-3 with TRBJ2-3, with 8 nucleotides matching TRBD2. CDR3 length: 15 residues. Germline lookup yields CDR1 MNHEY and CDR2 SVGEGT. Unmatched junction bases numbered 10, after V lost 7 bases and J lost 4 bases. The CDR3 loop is CASTRRGALADTQYF. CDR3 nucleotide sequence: TGTGCCAGCACCAGGCGGGGGGCGCTGGCAGATACGCAGTATTTT.

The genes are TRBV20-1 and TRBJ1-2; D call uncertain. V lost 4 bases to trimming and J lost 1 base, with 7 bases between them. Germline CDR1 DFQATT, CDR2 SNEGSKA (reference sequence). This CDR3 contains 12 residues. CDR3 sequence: CSATGSNYGYTF. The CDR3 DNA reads TGCAGTGCTACGGGCAGTAACTATGGCTACACCTTC.

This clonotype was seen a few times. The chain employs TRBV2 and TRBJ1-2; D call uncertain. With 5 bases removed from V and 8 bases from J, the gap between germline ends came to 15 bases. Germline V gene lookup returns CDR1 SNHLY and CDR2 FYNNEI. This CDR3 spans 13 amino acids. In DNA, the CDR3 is TGTGCCAGCAGTACATATTCGGACCGCGGCTACACCTTC. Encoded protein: CASSTYSDRGYTF.

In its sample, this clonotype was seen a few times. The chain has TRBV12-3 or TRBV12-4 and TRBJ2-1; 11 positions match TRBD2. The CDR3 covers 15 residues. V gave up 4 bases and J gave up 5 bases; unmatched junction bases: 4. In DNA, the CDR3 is TGTGCCAGCAGTTGGGCTAGCGGGGGGCACAATGAGCAGTTCTTC. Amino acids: CASSWASGGHNEQFF.

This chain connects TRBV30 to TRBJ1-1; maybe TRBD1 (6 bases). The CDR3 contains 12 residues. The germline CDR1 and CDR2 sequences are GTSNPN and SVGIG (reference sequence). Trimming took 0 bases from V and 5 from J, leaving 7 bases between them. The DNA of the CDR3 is TGTGCCTGGAGTGTTCAGGGGACTGAAGCTTTCTTT. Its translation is CAWSVQGTEAFF.

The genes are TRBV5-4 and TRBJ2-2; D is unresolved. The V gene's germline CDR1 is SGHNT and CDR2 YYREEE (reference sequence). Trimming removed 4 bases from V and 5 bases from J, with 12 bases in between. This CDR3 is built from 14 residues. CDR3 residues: CASSPDPRTGELFF. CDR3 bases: TGTGCCAGCAGCCCGGACCCCCGGACCGGGGAGCTGTTTTTT. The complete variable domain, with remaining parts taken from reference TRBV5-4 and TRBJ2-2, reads ETGVTQSPTHLIKTRGQQVTLRCSSQSGHNTVSWYQQALGQGPQFIFQYYREEENGRGNFPPRFSGLQFPNYSSELNVNALELDDSALYLCASSPDPRTGELFFGEGSRLTVL.

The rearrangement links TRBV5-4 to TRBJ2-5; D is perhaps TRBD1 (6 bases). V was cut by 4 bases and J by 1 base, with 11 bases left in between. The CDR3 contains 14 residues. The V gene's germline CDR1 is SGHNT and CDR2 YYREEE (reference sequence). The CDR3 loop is CASSLGQLQETQYF. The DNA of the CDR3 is TGTGCCAGCAGCCTCGGACAGCTCCAAGAGACCCAGTACTTC.

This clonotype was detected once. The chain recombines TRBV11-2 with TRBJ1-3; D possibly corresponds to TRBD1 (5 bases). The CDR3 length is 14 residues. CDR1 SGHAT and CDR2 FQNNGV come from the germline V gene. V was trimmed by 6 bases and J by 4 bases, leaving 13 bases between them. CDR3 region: CASSQRGLGNTIYF. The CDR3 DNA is TGTGCCAGCAGTCAAAGGGGACTCGGAAACACCATATATTTT.

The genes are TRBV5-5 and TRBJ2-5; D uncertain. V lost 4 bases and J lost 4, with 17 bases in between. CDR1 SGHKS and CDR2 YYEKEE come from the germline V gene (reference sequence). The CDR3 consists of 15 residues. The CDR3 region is CASSPPPLGGETQYF. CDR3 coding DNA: TGTGCCAGCAGCCCGCCCCCATTGGGCGGAGAGACCCAGTACTTC.

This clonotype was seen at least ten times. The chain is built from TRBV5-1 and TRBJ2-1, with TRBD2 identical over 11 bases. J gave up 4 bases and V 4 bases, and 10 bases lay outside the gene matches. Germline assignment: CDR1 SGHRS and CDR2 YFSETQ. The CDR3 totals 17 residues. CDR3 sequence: CASSLLMTSGAYNEQFF. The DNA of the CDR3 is TGCGCCAGCAGCCTCCTGATGACTAGCGGGGCATACAATGAGCAGTTCTTC.

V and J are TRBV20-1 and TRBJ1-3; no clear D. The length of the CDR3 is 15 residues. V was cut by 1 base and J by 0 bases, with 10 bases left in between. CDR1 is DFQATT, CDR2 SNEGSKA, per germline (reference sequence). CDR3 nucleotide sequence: TGCAGTGCTAGAGTCGGGAGAAACTCTGGAAACACCATATATTTT. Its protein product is CSARVGRNSGNTIYF.

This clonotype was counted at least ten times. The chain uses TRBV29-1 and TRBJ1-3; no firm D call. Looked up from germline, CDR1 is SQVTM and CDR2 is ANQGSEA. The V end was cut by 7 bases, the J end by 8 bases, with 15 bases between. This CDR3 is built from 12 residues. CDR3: CSAWEGPDTIYF. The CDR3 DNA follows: TGCAGCGCTTGGGAAGGGCCAGACACCATATATTTT. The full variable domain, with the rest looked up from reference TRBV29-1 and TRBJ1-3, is SAVISQKPSRDICQRGTSLTIQCQVDSQVTMMFWYRQQPGQSLTLIATANQGSEATYESGFVIDKFPISRPNLTFSTLTVSNMSPEDSSIYLCSAWEGPDTIYFGEGSWLTVV.

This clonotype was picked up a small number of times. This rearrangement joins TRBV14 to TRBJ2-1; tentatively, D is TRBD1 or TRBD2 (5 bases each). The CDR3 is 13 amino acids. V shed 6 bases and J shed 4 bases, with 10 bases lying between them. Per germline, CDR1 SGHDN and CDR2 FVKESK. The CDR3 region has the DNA TGTGCCAGCAGGGGGGATAAGTACAATGAGCAGTTCTTC. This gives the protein CASRGDKYNEQFF.

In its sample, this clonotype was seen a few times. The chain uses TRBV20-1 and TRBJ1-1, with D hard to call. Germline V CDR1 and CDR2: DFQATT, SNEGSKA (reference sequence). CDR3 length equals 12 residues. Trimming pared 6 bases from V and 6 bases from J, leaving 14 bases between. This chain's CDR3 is CSAQSLGAEAFF. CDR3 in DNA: TGCAGTGCGCAGAGTCTCGGTGCTGAAGCTTTCTTT.

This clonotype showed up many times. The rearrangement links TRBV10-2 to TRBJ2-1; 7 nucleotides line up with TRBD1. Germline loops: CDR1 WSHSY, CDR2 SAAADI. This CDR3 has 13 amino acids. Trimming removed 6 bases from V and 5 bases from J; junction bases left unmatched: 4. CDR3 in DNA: TGCGCCAGCAGCGTACAGGGGAACAATGAGCAGTTCTTC. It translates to CASSVQGNNEQFF.